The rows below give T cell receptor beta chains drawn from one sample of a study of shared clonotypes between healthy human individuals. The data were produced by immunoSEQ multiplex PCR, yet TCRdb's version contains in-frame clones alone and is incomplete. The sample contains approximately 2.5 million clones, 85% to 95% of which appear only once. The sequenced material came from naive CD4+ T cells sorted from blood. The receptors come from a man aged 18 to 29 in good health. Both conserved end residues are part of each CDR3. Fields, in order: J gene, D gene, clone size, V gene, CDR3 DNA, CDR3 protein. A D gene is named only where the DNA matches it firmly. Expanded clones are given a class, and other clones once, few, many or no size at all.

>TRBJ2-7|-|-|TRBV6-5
TGTGCCAGCAGTGGACTCCACGAGCAGTACTTC
CASSGLHEQYF
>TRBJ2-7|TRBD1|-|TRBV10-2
TGCGCCAGCAAAGGGACAGGGGGCTACGAGCAGTACTTC
CASKGTGGYEQYF
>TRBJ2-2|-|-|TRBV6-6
TGTGCCAGCAGTCCCATCCCTAGCGACACCGGGGAGCTGTTTTTT
CASSPIPSDTGELFF
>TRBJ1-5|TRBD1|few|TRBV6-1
TGTGCCAGCCGGGACAGTAATCAGCCCCAGCATTTT
CASRDSNQPQHF
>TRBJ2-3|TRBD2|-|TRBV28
TGTGCCAGCAGTTCCCTCTCGGGGGGTACGCAGTATTTT
CASSSLSGGTQYF
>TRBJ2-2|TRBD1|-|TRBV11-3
TGTGCCAGCAGCTTAGGGACAGGAACCACCGGGGAGCTGTTTTTT
CASSLGTGTTGELFF
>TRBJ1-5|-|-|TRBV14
TGTGCCAGCAGTAAAGCCAATCAGCCCCAGCATTTT
CASSKANQPQHF
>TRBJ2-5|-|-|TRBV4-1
TGCGCCAGCAGCCAAGATCAGGGGGAGACCCAGTACTTC
CASSQDQGETQYF
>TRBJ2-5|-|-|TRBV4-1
TGCGCCAGCAGCCAAGAGGGGGCCACGCAAGAGACCCAGTACTTC
CASSQEGATQETQYF
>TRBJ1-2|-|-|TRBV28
TGTGCCAGCAGTTTACGGTCGACAGGATTTTTCTATGGCTACACCTTC
CASSLRSTGFFYGYTF
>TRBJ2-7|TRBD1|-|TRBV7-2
TGTGCCAGCAGCTCGGACAGGAAAAAAAAGTACTTC
CASSSDRKKKYF
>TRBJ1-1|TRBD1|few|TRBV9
TGTGCCAGCAGCGACTACAGGGGCGAGGCTTTCTTT
CASSDYRGEAFF
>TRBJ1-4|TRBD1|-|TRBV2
TGTGCCAGCAGTGAAGCCCAGGGGGATGAAAAACTGTTTTTT
CASSEAQGDEKLFF
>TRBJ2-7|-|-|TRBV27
TGTGCCAGCAGCGACCGTCAATCCTACGAGCAGTACTTC
CASSDRQSYEQYF
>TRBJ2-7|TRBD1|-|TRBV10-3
TGTGCCATCAGGGGGACAGGGTTCGAGCAGTACTTC
CAIRGTGFEQYF
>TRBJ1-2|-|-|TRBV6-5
TGTGCCACCTTACAGGGAGCTAACTATGGCTACACCTTC
CATLQGANYGYTF
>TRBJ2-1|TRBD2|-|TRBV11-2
TGTGCCAGCAGCTTACAACTAGCGGGATTGAATGAGCAGTTCTTC
CASSLQLAGLNEQFF
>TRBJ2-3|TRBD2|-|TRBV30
TGTGCCTCCACTACTACTCGCGGGAGTATATCCTTCCCTTCCACAGATACGCAGTATTTT
CASTTTRGSISFPSTDTQYF
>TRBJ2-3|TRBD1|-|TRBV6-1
TGTGCCAGCAGTGAAGTGGGGACAGGGAGGAATACGCAGTATTTT
CASSEVGTGRNTQYF